A selection of T cell receptor beta chains follows, all from one sample in a study of regulatory T cells. Sequencing was performed with immunoSEQ multiplex PCR; in TCRdb, only in-frame clones are kept and a portion is missing. The sample holds just over 20,000 clones; approximately 93% are singletons and the top ten take 3% to 4%. What was sequenced was CD8+ T cells sorted from blood. Every receptor here comes from a child aged 2 to 15 with CD3G deficiency. Both conserved end residues are trimmed from each CDR3.

V	J	CDR3
TRBV28	TRBJ2-7	ASSSPRDRAYEQY
TRBV6-1	TRBJ2-7	ASSERDTEGLYEQY
TRBV19	TRBJ1-5	ASRQFQNQPQH
TRBV7-9	TRBJ1-1	ASSSTGGNTEAF
TRBV4-1	TRBJ2-7	ASSHPGQGYEQY
TRBV1	TRBJ1-5	TSSQDSENSLLFSNQPQH
TRBV28	TRBJ1-1	ASSSLGLNTEAF
TRBV28	TRBJ2-1	ASSLIGLGRNEQF
TRBV28	TRBJ2-7	ASSLPSSYEQY
TRBV6-5	TRBJ2-7	ASSYETGGWHEQY
TRBV7-9	TRBJ2-1	ASSDAGQGSNEQF
TRBV28	TRBJ1-5	ASTPNLSGTGEEENQPQH
TRBV7-8	TRBJ2-5	ASSAGTLSGAQETQY
TRBV28	TRBJ1-5	ASSLFRDTNQPQH
TRBV28	TRBJ2-7	ASSLSAAEQY
TRBV7-9	TRBJ2-5	ASSLGTGIQETQY
TRBV7-9	TRBJ2-3	ASSSSESTDTQY
TRBV7-9	TRBJ2-5	ASSPPGGLQETQY
TRBV11-2	TRBJ2-7	ASSLGGGRSYEQY
TRBV28	TRBJ1-1	ASSFGGGLDTEAF
TRBV6-1	TRBJ1-5	ASSEWALDRNQPQH
TRBV28	TRBJ1-3	ASSFGGSPGNTIY
TRBV6-6	TRBJ1-4	ASQLGEKLF
TRBV5-1	TRBJ1-2	ASSLAGTGTHGYT
TRBV6-1	TRBJ2-7	ASSEGLHEQY
TRBV19	TRBJ1-1	ASSIGTPYTEAF
TRBV28	TRBJ2-7	ASSLFAESYEQY
TRBV13	TRBJ2-5	ASSIGTRGTQY
TRBV19	TRBJ2-7	ASSIRAGPYEQY
TRBV19	TRBJ2-1	ASSISGSSYNEQF
TRBV5-1	TRBJ2-7	ASSLGNEQY
TRBV28	TRBJ2-7	ASSLFGRGVRDEQY
TRBV28	TRBJ1-1	ASSLRMNTEAF
TRBV30	TRBJ1-1	AWSKGGEAF
TRBV7-9	TRBJ2-1	ASSGSSGRGYNEQF
TRBV19	TRBJ1-2	ATNPGTGVSYGYT
TRBV28	TRBJ1-4	ASTKTGQPNEKLF
TRBV5-1	TRBJ2-7	ASSARSGAYEQY
TRBV6-1	TRBJ2-7	ASSSTVAGYEQY
TRBV7-8	TRBJ2-3	ASSLRAGVPDTQY
TRBV7-8	TRBJ2-7	ASSLAFDEQY
TRBV13	TRBJ2-3	ASSLAAGVAQY
TRBV6-6	TRBJ1-1	ASSYGIEAF